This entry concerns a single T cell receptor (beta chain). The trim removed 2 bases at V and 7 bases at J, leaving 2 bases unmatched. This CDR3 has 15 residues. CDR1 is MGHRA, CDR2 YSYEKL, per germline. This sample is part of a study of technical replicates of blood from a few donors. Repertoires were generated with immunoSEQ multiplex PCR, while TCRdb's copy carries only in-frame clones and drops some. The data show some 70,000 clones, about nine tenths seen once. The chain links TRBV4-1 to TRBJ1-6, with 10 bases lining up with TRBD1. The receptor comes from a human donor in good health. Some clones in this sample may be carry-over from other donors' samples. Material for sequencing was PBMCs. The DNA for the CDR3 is TGCGCCAGCAGCCAATGGACAGGGGGAAATTCACCCCTCCACTTT. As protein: CASSQWTGGNSPLHF.